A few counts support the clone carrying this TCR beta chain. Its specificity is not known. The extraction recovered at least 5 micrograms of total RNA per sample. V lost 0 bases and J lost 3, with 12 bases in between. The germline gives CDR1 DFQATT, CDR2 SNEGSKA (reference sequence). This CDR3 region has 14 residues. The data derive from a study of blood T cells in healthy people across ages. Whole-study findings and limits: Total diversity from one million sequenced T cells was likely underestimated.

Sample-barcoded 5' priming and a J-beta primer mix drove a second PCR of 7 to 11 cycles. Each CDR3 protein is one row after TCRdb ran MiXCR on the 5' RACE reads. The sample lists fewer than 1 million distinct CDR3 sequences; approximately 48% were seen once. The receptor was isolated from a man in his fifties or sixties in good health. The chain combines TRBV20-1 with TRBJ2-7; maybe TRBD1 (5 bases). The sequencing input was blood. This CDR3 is CSARESGNGYEQYF. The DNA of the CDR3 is TGCAGTGCTAGAGAGTCAGGGAACGGCTACGAGCAGTACTTC.